These 5 T cell receptor beta chains share one sample of origin, sequenced in a study of T cell repertoires in cytomegalovirus infection (dated by TCRdb to the late 2010s). TCRdb names Illumina HiSeq 1500 as the instrument used. TCRdb reprocessed the public reads (quality trimming at Q25 with fastp, clone calling with MiXCR) and kept in-frame beta chains. Entries that share a CDR3 protein sequence are merged under the most common genes and DNA. This sample is represented by about 200,000 distinct CDR3 sequences; nearly 9.5% of them were singletons. About 4.6% of the sample lies in the top ten. Sequencing was done on a sample of PBMCs. The receptors shown here come from a human donor in good health (CMV status not recorded). Some clones in this sample may be carry-over from other donors' samples.

This clonotype has a count of ten or more. The chain couples TRBV25-1 to TRBJ2-7, with TRBD2 as a possible D gene (5 bases). Germline V gives CDR1 MGHDK, CDR2 SYGVNS. Trimming cost V 4 bases and J 3 bases, with 19 bases left between them. This CDR3 has 16 amino acids. CDR3 nucleotides: TGTGCCAGCAGTGTATGGCGGGCAGGAGGAAGCTACGAGCAGTACTTC. Protein: CASSVWRAGGSYEQYF.

The CDR3 is CASRSSGGASYEQFF. The CDR3 bases are TGTGCCAGCAGATCAAGCGGGGGGGCCAGCTATGAGCAGTTCTTC. V and J are TRBV6-2 or TRBV6-3 and TRBJ2-1, with 10 positions matching TRBD2. Germline-derived CDR1 and CDR2 are MNHEY and SVGEGT. The ends lost 6 bases at V and 8 bases at J; junction bases unmatched: 10. The CDR3 has 15 residues.

This clonotype was picked up many times. The chain carries TRBV6-2 or TRBV6-3 and TRBJ2-1, with 7 nucleotides matching TRBD2. CDR1 and CDR2 (germline): MNHEY, SVGEGT. The CDR3 totals 16 residues. The J segment lost 7 bases and the V segment lost 0 bases, leaving 9 bases of the junction unmatched. CDR3: CASSYSTWQGGNEQFF. The CDR3 nucleotides are TGTGCCAGCAGTTACTCGACTTGGCAGGGAGGGAATGAGCAGTTCTTC.

Note on this clonotype: Here the CDR3 omits its conserved ending phenylalanine or tryptophan, so a read error is the likely source. This rearrangement joins TRBV5-5 to TRBJ1-2; maybe TRBD1 (5 bases). The CDR3 totals 14 residues. The germline CDR1 and CDR2 sequences are SGHKS and YYEKEE (reference sequence). The CDR3 DNA follows: TGTGTCAGCAGCTTGGGCCCGGGGCCCCTAGGCTACACCGTC. The encoded protein is CVSSLGPGPLGYTV.

This clonotype occurred many times. This chain uses TRBV28 with TRBJ1-6; 8 bases agree with TRBD1. The germline gives CDR1 MDHEN, CDR2 SYDVKM. This CDR3 spans 13 amino acids. The junction had 5 bases not matched to a gene; V was cut back by 9 bases and J by 7 bases. The DNA of the CDR3 is TGTGCCAGTAACAGGGGGAGGAATTCACCCCTCCACTTT. Amino acid sequence: CASNRGRNSPLHF.